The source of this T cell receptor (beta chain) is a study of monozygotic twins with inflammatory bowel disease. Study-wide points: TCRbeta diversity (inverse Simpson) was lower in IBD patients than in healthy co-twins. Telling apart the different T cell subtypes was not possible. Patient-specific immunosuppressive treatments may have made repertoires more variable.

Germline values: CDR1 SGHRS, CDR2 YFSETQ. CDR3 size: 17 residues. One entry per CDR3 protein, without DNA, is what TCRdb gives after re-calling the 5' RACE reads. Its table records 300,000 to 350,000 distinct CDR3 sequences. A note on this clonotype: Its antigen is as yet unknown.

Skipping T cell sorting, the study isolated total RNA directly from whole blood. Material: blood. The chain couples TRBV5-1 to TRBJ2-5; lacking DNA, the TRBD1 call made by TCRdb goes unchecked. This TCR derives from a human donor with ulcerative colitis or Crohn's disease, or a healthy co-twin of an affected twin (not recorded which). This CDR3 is CASSLGSGNGEGETQYF.